This TCR beta chain was documented in a study of blood T cells in healthy people across ages. Approximately 10 milliliters was the volume of peripheral blood drawn from each donor. Using a J-beta primer mix together with a sample-barcoded 5' primer, a second PCR was run for about 6 to 11 cycles. Each of the samples gave a minimum of 2.5 million paired-end reads that contained CDR3. TCRdb independently ran MiXCR on the 5' RACE reads; one entry per CDR3 protein. The sample shows fewer than 2,000,000 distinct CDR3 sequences, around 42% of them seen only once. The germline V and J ends were trimmed by 7 bases and 7 bases, with 11 bases remaining between them. The CDR3 has 12 amino acids. Germline values: CDR1 SGHTA, CDR2 FQGNSA.

The chain is built from TRBV7-2 and TRBJ1-3, with D maybe TRBD1 (6 bases). Material for sequencing was blood. This TCR came from a human donor in good health. The CDR3 DNA reads TGTGCCAGCAAACAGGGAGGGAACACCATATATTTT. Translating it yields CASKQGGNTIYF.